This TCR beta chain was sequenced in a study of T cell responses to AZD1222 COVID-19 vaccine. V lost 1 base and J lost 10, with 13 bases in between. Germline loops: CDR1 SGHTS, CDR2 YDEGEE. The CDR3 loop spans 13 amino acids. A note on this clone: Antigen unknown.

Broader study findings: White British people made up most donors, females outnumbered males, and clonal diversity was possibly underestimated.

This table comes from immunoSEQ multiplex PCR, and its TCRdb copy is limited to in-frame clones, with some not included. The repertoire has under 150,000 clones, 85% to 95% of them found once; the top ten carry 3% to 4.5%. Source: peripheral blood, taken 28 days after the second AZD1222 dose. The chain has TRBV5-8 and TRBJ2-3; D is unresolved. The receptor was derived from an adult who received the AZD1222 COVID-19 vaccine. CDR3 sequence (DNA): TGTGCCAGCAGCTTGAGTGGGATCTCCGCGCAGTATTTT. Translating gives CASSLSGISAQYF.